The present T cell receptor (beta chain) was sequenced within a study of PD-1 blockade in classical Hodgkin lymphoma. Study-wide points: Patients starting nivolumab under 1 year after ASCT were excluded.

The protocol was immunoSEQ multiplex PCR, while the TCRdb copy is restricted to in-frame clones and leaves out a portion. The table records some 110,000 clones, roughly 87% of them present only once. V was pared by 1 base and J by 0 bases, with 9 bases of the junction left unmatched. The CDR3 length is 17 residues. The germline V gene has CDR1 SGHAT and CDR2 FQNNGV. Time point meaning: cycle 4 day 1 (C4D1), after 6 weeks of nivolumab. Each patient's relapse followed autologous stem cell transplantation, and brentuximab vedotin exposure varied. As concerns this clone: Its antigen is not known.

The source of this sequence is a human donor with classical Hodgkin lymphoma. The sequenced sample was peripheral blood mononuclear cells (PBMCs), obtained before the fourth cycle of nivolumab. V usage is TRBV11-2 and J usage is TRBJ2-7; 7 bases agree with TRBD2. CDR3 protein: CASSLGSGGLSSYEQYF. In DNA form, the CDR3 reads TGTGCCAGCAGCTTAGGTTCGGGGGGACTGAGCTCCTACGAGCAGTACTTC.